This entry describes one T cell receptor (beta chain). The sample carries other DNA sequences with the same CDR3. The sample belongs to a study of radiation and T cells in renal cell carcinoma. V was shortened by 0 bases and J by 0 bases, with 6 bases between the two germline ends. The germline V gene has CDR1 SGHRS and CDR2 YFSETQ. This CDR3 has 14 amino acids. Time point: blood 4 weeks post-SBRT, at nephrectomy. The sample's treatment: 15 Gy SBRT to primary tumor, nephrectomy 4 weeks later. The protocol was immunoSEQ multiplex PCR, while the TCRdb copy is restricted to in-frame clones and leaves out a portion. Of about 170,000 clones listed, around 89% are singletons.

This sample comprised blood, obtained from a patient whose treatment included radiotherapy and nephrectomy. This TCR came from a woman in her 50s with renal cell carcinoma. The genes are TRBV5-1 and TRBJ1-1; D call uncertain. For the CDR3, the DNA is TGCGCCAGCAGCTTGGGGGATATGAACACTGAAGCTTTCTTT. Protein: CASSLGDMNTEAFF.